The 27 T cell receptor beta chains reported below all come from one sample, sequenced in a study of T cell repertoires in cytomegalovirus infection. TCRdb used MiXCR to reprocess the reads, holding one entry per CDR3 protein. The sample has approximately 350,000 distinct CDR3 sequences; 34% are singletons. These TCRs are of unknown antigen specificity. This specimen was cultured PBMCs, taken from culture after CMV antigen stimulation. The receptors originated from a human donor in good health (CMV status not recorded). Some clones in this sample may be carry-over from other donors' samples.

The chain has TRBV12-3 or TRBV12-4 and TRBJ2-5; 8 bases agree with TRBD2. The CDR3 runs to 15 residues. V shed 5 bases, J shed 4 bases, and the junction held 9 bases outside the gene matches. The CDR3, as DNA: TGTGCCAGCAGTCCCCAGTCGGGAGGGCCAGAGACCCAGTACTTC. Translating it yields CASSPQSGGPETQYF.

The table lists this clonotype with a few counts. The V gene is TRBV2, the J gene TRBJ2-1; 8 nucleotides agree with TRBD2. Losses at the gene ends were 6 bases for V and 9 bases for J; bases not matched to a gene: 16. The CDR3 sequence is 16 residues long. Germline V gives CDR1 SNHLY, CDR2 FYNNEI. The CDR3 spells CASSDRFSGMGTEQFF. CDR3 bases: TGTGCCAGCAGCGACAGGTTTAGCGGGATGGGGACTGAGCAGTTCTTC.

The genes are TRBV4-1 and TRBJ1-4; weak D call: TRBD1 (5 bases). This CDR3 has 15 residues. CDR1 MGHRA and CDR2 YSYEKL come from the germline V gene. Trimming shortened V by 0 bases and J by 8 bases, and 13 bases separated the two germline ends. The CDR3 DNA reads TGCGCCAGCAGCCAAGAGGGCAGGGCGGACGAAAAACTGTTTTTT. Translation: CASSQEGRADEKLFF.

The chain recombines TRBV28 with TRBJ2-1; D gene uncertain. The CDR3 runs to 14 residues. Trimming shortened V by 4 bases and J by 5 bases, and 12 bases separated the two germline ends. Germline lookup yields CDR1 MDHEN and CDR2 SYDVKM. The CDR3 bases are TGTGCCAGCAGTTCCCTTGGACGGGACAATGAGCAGTTCTTC. Protein sequence: CASSSLGRDNEQFF.

The gene calls are TRBV6-6 and TRBJ2-7, with TRBD1 matching 7 bases. V lost 7 bases, J lost 9 bases, and 6 bases stayed unmatched. From germline, CDR1 is MNHNY and CDR2 SVGAGI (reference sequence). This CDR3 has 11 amino acids. The CDR3 DNA is TGTGCCAGCACGGGACAGAAAGGGCAGTACTTC. It codes for CASTGQKGQYF.

This clonotype appeared a few times. The chain employs TRBV5-4 and TRBJ1-1, with a weak D call TRBD1 (6 bases). V was cut by 5 bases and J by 6 bases, with 14 bases left in between. CDR3 length: 13 residues. Germline CDR1 reads SGHNT; CDR2 reads YYREEE (reference sequence). This CDR3 is CASRKTGQAEAFF. Here the CDR3 DNA reads TGTGCCAGCAGAAAAACAGGGCAGGCTGAAGCTTTCTTT.

V is TRBV7-2 and J is TRBJ2-3; no clear D gene. Trimming left V 1 base short and J 5 bases short, with 7 bases between. This CDR3 has 13 residues. In germline, CDR1 is SGHTA, CDR2 FQGNSA. CDR3 protein: CASSLGELDTQYF. CDR3 sequence (DNA): TGTGCCAGCAGCTTAGGTGAATTAGATACGCAGTATTTT.

This clonotype was observed a few times. V is TRBV11-2 and J is TRBJ2-3, with 9 bases matching TRBD1. The CDR3 length is 16 residues. The J segment lost 5 bases and the V segment lost 5 bases, leaving 11 bases of the junction unmatched. CDR1 and CDR2 from the germline V gene are SGHAT and FQNNGV. This CDR3 is CASSRMGQGLGDTQYF. Here the CDR3 DNA reads TGTGCCAGCAGCAGAATGGGACAGGGCTTGGGAGATACGCAGTATTTT.

The chain has TRBV11-2 and TRBJ2-1, with 8 bases fitting TRBD1. Germline trimming cut 6 bases from V and 6 bases from J; bases unmatched to any gene: 7. The length of the CDR3 is 14 residues. Germline loops: CDR1 SGHAT, CDR2 FQNNGV. The CDR3 coding sequence is TGTGCCAGCAGGCGGACAGGGTTCGGCAATGAGCAGTTCTTC. Its protein is CASRRTGFGNEQFF.

This chain connects TRBV19 to TRBJ2-7; D is unresolved. CDR3 length: 14 residues. Germline lookup yields CDR1 LNHDA and CDR2 SQIVND (reference sequence). V was trimmed by 1 base and J by 2 bases, leaving 9 bases between them. CDR3 coding DNA: TGTGCCAGTAGTATAGTCGGCACCACCTACGAGCAGTACTTC. It translates to CASSIVGTTYEQYF.

The chain joins TRBV7-2 to TRBJ2-7; D may be TRBD2 (6 bases). The V end lost 1 base, the J end lost 3 bases, and 16 bases lay between the germline ends. The length of the CDR3 is 16 residues. Germline values: CDR1 SGHTA, CDR2 FQGNSA. The CDR3 DNA follows: TGTGCCAGCAGCTTAGTTGGGGACTCCAAATACTACGAGCAGTACTTC. Translation gives CASSLVGDSKYYEQYF.

This chain connects TRBV27 to TRBJ2-2, with D unresolved. V dropped 0 bases and J dropped 0 bases, with 8 bases sitting between them. Germline assignment: CDR1 MNHEY and CDR2 SMNVEV (reference sequence). This CDR3 comprises 16 residues. Written as DNA, the CDR3 is TGTGCCAGCAGTTTATCGGTTGGGGCGAACACCGGGGAGCTGTTTTTT. It specifies CASSLSVGANTGELFF.

V usage is TRBV6-1 and J usage is TRBJ1-1, with TRBD1 matching over 8 bases. Trimming took 5 bases from V and 5 from J; bases not matched to a gene: 7. This CDR3 spans 14 amino acids. CDR1 is MNHNS, CDR2 SASEGT, per germline. CDR3 in amino acids: CASSPRGPGTEAFF. The CDR3, as DNA: TGTGCCAGCAGTCCCAGGGGGCCGGGGACTGAAGCTTTCTTT.

This clonotype was seen a handful of times. This rearrangement joins TRBV6-2 or TRBV6-3 to TRBJ2-5, with 9 bases fitting TRBD1. Unmatched junction bases numbered 12, after V lost 5 bases and J lost 5 bases. The CDR3 length is 16 residues. Germline V lookup: CDR1 MNHEY, CDR2 SVGEGT. CDR3 sequence: CASSDTDRGARETQYF. In nucleotides, the CDR3 is TGTGCCAGCAGTGATACGGACAGGGGAGCAAGGGAGACCCAGTACTTC.

The J gene is TRBJ2-7, the V gene TRBV27, with 7 bases lining up with TRBD1. The CDR3 has 14 amino acids. V lost 5 bases and J lost 2; bases outside the gene matches: 6. Germline V gives CDR1 MNHEY, CDR2 SMNVEV (reference sequence). For the CDR3, the DNA is TGTGCCAGCAGTAGACAGGGCGGTCCCTACGAGCAGTACGTC. Protein sequence: CASSRQGGPYEQYV.

This clonotype was found a few times. The chain uses TRBV6-6 and TRBJ2-7; maybe TRBD1 (6 bases). Germline-derived CDR1 and CDR2 are MNHNY and SVGAGI (reference sequence). The CDR3 consists of 13 residues. The V and J ends lost 7 bases and 0 bases respectively, with 10 bases between them. The CDR3 DNA sequence: TGTGCCAGCAACCCGGGACACTCCTACGAGCAGTACTTC. Translating gives CASNPGHSYEQYF.

This chain links TRBV27 with TRBJ1-1; D gene unclear. V gave up 3 bases and J gave up 7 bases, with 15 bases separating them. The length of the CDR3 is 14 residues. Germline-derived CDR1 and CDR2 are MNHEY and SMNVEV (reference sequence). The CDR3 sequence: CASSFHSLPNEAFF. CDR3 sequence (DNA): TGTGCCAGCAGTTTCCATAGTTTGCCAAATGAAGCTTTCTTT.

DNA for the CDR3: TGTGCCAGCAGCCCGGCGGGACATCACTACGAGCAGTACTTC. It specifies CASSPAGHHYEQYF. The rearrangement links TRBV5-3 to TRBJ2-7, with D perhaps being TRBD1 or TRBD2 (6 bases each). TRBV5-3 qualifies as an ORF whose function is uncertain. CDR3 size: 14 residues. The ends were cut back, 8 bases at V and 3 bases at J, with 18 bases in the middle.

This clonotype has only a few counts. This sequence joins TRBV5-4 and TRBJ1-2; D gene ambiguous. The V and J ends lost 4 bases and 7 bases respectively, with 17 bases between them. This CDR3 is built from 14 residues. Germline V gives CDR1 SGHNT, CDR2 YYREEE (reference sequence). CDR3 DNA: TGTGCCAGCAGCCATCCCAGGAATTTGAGTGGCTACACCTTC. It codes for CASSHPRNLSGYTF.

The V call is TRBV12-3 or TRBV12-4, the J call TRBJ1-4; D is undetermined. This CDR3 spans 11 amino acids. The V and J ends lost 3 bases and 8 bases respectively, with 4 bases between them. CDR3 nucleotide sequence: TGTGCCAGCAGTTTGTCGGAAAAACTGTTTTTT. It encodes CASSLSEKLFF.

This clonotype was seen a few times. This rearrangement joins TRBV4-1 to TRBJ2-7, with D maybe TRBD2 (5 bases). Per germline, CDR1 MGHRA and CDR2 YSYEKL. V was pared by 0 bases and J by 3 bases, with 12 bases between. The length of the CDR3 is 15 residues. Here the CDR3 reads CASSQELALYYEQYF. DNA of the CDR3: TGCGCCAGCAGCCAAGAGCTAGCCCTCTACTACGAGCAGTACTTC.

This clonotype was observed a few times. A junction boundary mismatches the germline segment, possibly from a read error. The chain carries TRBV4-1 and TRBJ2-1; D not certain. CDR3 length: 15 residues. Germline CDR1 reads MGHRA; CDR2 reads YSYEKL. CDR3 DNA sequence: TGCGCCAGCAGACAAGATAGGACGCCGACCTATGAGCAGTTCTTC. Translation: CASRQDRTPTYEQFF.

The chain employs TRBV6-1 and TRBJ1-4, with 8 bases that match TRBD1. CDR3 size: 12 residues. Germline V lookup: CDR1 MNHNS, CDR2 SASEGT. V was clipped by 11 bases and J by 8 bases; unmatched bases: 7. CDR3 amino acids: CASGQGGEKLFF. The CDR3 DNA follows: TGTGCCTCCGGACAGGGTGGGGAAAAACTGTTTTTT.

There are many counts of this clonotype. The V gene is TRBV28, the J gene TRBJ1-5, with D unresolved. The germline V and J ends were trimmed by 5 bases and 2 bases, with 10 bases remaining between them. Germline values: CDR1 MDHEN, CDR2 SYDVKM. This CDR3 has 14 residues. CDR3 in DNA: TGTGCCAGCAGTCACAGCTTCGGCAATCAGCCCCAGCATTTT. Translation gives CASSHSFGNQPQHF. The whole variable domain, remainder taken from reference TRBV28 and TRBJ1-5, is DVKVTQSSRYLVKRTGEKVFLECVQDMDHENMFWYRQDPGLGLRLIYFSYDVKMKEKGDIPEGYSVSREKKERFSLILESASTNQTSMYLCASSHSFGNQPQHFGDGTRLSIL.

The rearrangement joins TRBV7-2 to TRBJ2-3, with D unresolved. V was pared by 5 bases and J by 1 base, with 10 bases between. CDR1 is SGHTA and CDR2 is FQGNSA in the germline V gene. CDR3 length equals 14 residues. CDR3 bases: TGTGCCAGCAGCCTCGGACCTGGCACAGATACGCAGTATTTT. Translated, it gives CASSLGPGTDTQYF.

This clonotype appeared a single time. The chain links TRBV11-1 to TRBJ2-1; tentatively, D is TRBD1 or TRBD2 (5 bases each). The CDR3 runs to 15 residues. Between the trimmed V and J ends, which lost 2 bases and 7 bases, there was a span of 15 bases. Germline lookup yields CDR1 SGHAT and CDR2 FQDESV (reference sequence). CDR3: CASSLIGTLGNEQFF. CDR3 in DNA: TGTGCCAGCAGCTTAATCGGGACCCTTGGGAATGAGCAGTTCTTC.

This clonotype has a count of ten or more. This chain links TRBV30 with TRBJ2-7; 10 bases agree with TRBD1. Losses at the gene ends were 1 base for V and 2 bases for J; bases not matched to a gene: 2. Germline assignment: CDR1 GTSNPN and CDR2 SVGIG (reference sequence). The CDR3 is 14 amino acids. The CDR3, as DNA: TGTGCCTGGAGTGCCGGGACAGGGGCCTACGAGCAGTACGTC. It codes for CAWSAGTGAYEQYV.